This TCR beta chain was sequenced for a study of blood T cell repertoires in COVID-19 (dated by TCRdb to 2020 to 2021). Notes on the research overall: Collaborator samples came from the United States, Italy and Spain and covered acute and convalescent phases of COVID-19. The material from the prospective study consisted of cDNA or gDNA derived from T cells, B-cell-depleted T cells, or PBMCs. Subjects who had been exposed to COVID-19, were actively infected with it, or had recovered from it provided the deeply sampled blood TCRbeta repertoires that made up the dataset. The repertoires were released in a freely available public database meant as a resource for research on the immune response to SARS-CoV-2. Samples were obtained from the ongoing ImmuneRACE study (first 160 participants) and from over 1,000 subjects provided by 6 global collaborators. Nearly every sample came with metadata listing a de-identified subject ID, COVID-19 status, age in years and sex. Where HLA class I and class II types were available, the types were taken from metadata supplied by the sample provider, not from assay-based typing. Results and caveats for the whole study, not just this receptor: Clinical and demographic metadata were provided uncurated, with the amount varying by source and participant.

TCRbeta CDR3 regions were amplified from genomic DNA by means of the immunoSEQ Assay, a bias-controlled multiplex PCR. The study's processing was this. Within the assay, amplification of reference gene primers was used to estimate how many nucleated cells each sample contained. To quantify the absolute abundance of each unique TCRbeta CDR3 rearrangement, sequence reads were collapsed and filtered. For each sample, productive Simpson clonality was calculated as the square root of Simpson's diversity index over productive rearrangements. What TCRdb holds here is the immuneACCESS table cut down to in-frame rearrangements. Part of the clones is not present; checked against another copy, under half of the missing clones reflect an unresolved V gene, and the others are unexplained. The V and J calls and the clone size are those of that table, but D and trimming were determined from the DNA. This sample comprises about 310,000 clones, around nine tenths of them detected only once. The ten largest clones represent 1% of the sample.

The collaborating institutions used their own protocols to collect whole blood in K2EDTA tubes. For TCRbeta analysis, collaborators shipped samples as frozen whole blood, isolated PBMCs, or DNA extracted from either of those sample types. As to this clone: Its target antigen remains unknown. Nothing much larger sits one base from this clone, and base qualities are not available.

Its CDR3 holds 12 amino acids, cysteine through phenylalanine. Only the CDR3 portion is preserved as DNA: 36 bases, with reading frame beginning at the first base. The germline ends are 14 bases apart after V is trimmed by 2 bases and J by 10 bases. CDR1 is given as GTSNPN and CDR2 as SVGIG, both from the germline V gene (reference sequence). This clonotype originated in a man aged 50-60 years with active or convalescent COVID-19. Sequenced: peripheral blood. The V and J segments used are TRBV30 and TRBJ1-1, with a tentative D gene TRBD1 over 5 matching bases. CDR3 protein: CAWSRGGVLAFF. DNA sequence: TGTGCCTGGAGTCGGGGGGGGGTACTAGCTTTCTTT.